This TCR beta chain was sequenced during a study of OX40 agonist ivuxolimab in advanced cancers. The wider study: The patients received agonistic anti-OX40 (CD134) antibody ivuxolimab. People in dose escalation had one of these cancers: hepatocellular carcinoma, melanoma, renal cell or head and neck cancer.

Patients with autoimmune history or systemic immunosuppression were excluded. With 0 bases removed from V and 3 bases from J, the gap between germline ends came to 11 bases. This CDR3 is 15 amino acids long. In germline, CDR1 is WSHSY, CDR2 SAAADI. Data came from immunoSEQ multiplex PCR; TCRdb stores just in-frame clones and leaves some out. This sample has approximately 45,000 clones; about nine tenths occur once, and the top ten carry over 50%. Sequencing used CD4+ or CD8+ T cells sorted from blood, obtained in a trial of the OX40 agonist ivuxolimab. The chain carries TRBV10-2 and TRBJ1-2, with unresolved D. The receptor comes from an adult with an advanced solid tumor such as melanoma, head and neck, liver or kidney cancer. The CDR3 DNA follows: TGCGCCAGCAGTGAGTCTGCAGTAGGGTACTATGGCTACACCTTC. Translated, it gives CASSESAVGYYGYTF.